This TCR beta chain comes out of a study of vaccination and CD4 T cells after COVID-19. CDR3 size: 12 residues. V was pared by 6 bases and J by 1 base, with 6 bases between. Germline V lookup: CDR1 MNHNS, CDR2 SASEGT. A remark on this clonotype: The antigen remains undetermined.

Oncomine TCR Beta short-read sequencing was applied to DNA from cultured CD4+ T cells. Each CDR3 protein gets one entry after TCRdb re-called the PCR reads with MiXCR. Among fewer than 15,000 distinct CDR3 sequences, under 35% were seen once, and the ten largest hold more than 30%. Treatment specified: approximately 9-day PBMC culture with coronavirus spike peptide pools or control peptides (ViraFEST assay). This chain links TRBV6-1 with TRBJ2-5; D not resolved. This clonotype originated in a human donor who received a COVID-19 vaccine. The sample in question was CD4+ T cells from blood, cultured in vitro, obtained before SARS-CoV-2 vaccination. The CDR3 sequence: CASSPIQETQYF. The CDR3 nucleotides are TGTGCCAGCAGCCCGATCCAAGAGACCCAGTACTTC.